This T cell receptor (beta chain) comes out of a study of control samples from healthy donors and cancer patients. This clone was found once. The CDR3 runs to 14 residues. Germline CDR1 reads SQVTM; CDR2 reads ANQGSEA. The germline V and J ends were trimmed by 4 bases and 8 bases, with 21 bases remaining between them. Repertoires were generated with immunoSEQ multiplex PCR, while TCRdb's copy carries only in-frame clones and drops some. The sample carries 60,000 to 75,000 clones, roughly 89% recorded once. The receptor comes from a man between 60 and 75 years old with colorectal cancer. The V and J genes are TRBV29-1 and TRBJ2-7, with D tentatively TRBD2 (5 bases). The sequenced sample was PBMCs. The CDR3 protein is CSVAGFEVGWKQYF. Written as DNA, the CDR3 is TGCAGCGTTGCGGGGTTTGAGGTGGGATGGAAGCAGTACTTC.